This T cell receptor beta chain was retrieved from a study of early T cells in non-severe SARS-CoV-2 infection. In the study overall: Sequencing used unsorted whole-blood bulk RNA, so chains lack pairing. Study-wide results and caveats: VDJdb matching favored anti-spike CD8 responses, missing private and CD4 specificities.

As part of library construction, unique molecular identifiers were attached to individual cDNA molecules. One entry per CDR3 protein results from TCRdb running MiXCR on the 5' RACE reads. The sample lists tens of thousands of distinct CDR3 sequences, approximately 11% seen once, with around 6.6% in the top ten. The CDR3 is 17 amino acids. Unmatched junction bases numbered 8, after V lost 5 bases and J lost 0 bases. The germline V gene encodes CDR1 SGHVS and CDR2 FNYEAQ. Remarks on this clonotype: Antigen unknown.

The receptor comes from an adult who was a healthcare worker with PCR-confirmed SARS-CoV-2 infection or an uninfected control (not recorded which). The rearrangement links TRBV7-6 to TRBJ2-1; TRBD2 matches 9 bases. What was sequenced was whole blood. The CDR3 region has the DNA TGTGCCAGCAGCCTAAGACTAGCGGCCAGCTCCTACAATGAGCAGTTCTTC. Amino acids: CASSLRLAASSYNEQFF.